This entry concerns a single TCR beta chain. Its antigen is undetermined. Profiled with immunoSEQ multiplex PCR; TCRdb holds only in-frame clones, not every one. Here the sample spans over 75,000 clones, roughly 87% being singletons. The germline V gene has CDR1 LNHDA and CDR2 SQIVND (reference sequence). This CDR3 contains 11 residues. J gave up 11 bases and V 7 bases, and 7 bases lay outside the gene matches. This record comes from a study of OX40 agonist ivuxolimab in advanced cancers. Points from the study as a whole: Nonresponders, in some cases, also had low normalized T-cell clonal expansion. On average, a greater number of expanded clones characterised CD8+ T cells relative to CD4+.

The input for sequencing was CD4+ or CD8+ T cells sorted from blood, taken in a trial of the OX40 agonist ivuxolimab. The chain combines TRBV19 with TRBJ1-1, with TRBD1 matching over 7 bases. This clonotype originated in an adult with an advanced solid tumor such as melanoma, head and neck, liver or kidney cancer. CDR3 loop: CASITPGGAFF. The CDR3 DNA follows: TGTGCCAGTATCACTCCAGGGGGGGCTTTCTTT.